The source of this T cell receptor (beta chain) is a study of regulatory T cells in long-lasting Graves disease. The CDR3 totals 16 residues. Germline V gives CDR1 DFQATT, CDR2 SNEGSKA (reference sequence). Losses at the gene ends were 5 bases for V and 0 bases for J; bases not matched to a gene: 11. This sample's time point: newly diagnosed GD, antithyroid drugs for less than 3 months. From PBMCs, RNA was extracted and then used to make the TCR library. iRepertoire HTBI primers and Arm-PCR of CDR3 regions built TCR beta libraries. Each CDR3 protein is one row after TCRdb ran MiXCR on the multiplex PCR reads. The data hold 550,000 to 650,000 distinct CDR3 sequences, with about 16% observed a single time. This sample was also put to use in a study of T cells in Graves' hyperthyroidism and ophthalmopathy.

This sequence joins TRBV20-1 and TRBJ2-7; 9 bases line up with TRBD1. The source material was peripheral blood mononuclear cells (PBMCs), sampled at new diagnosis, from a patient treated with antithyroid drugs. The receptor was derived from a man between 18 and 35 years old with Graves disease. CDR3 amino acids: CSASSPDRGSSYEQYF. The CDR3 DNA sequence: TGCAGTGCTTCCTCCCCGGACAGGGGCTCCTCCTACGAGCAGTACTTC.